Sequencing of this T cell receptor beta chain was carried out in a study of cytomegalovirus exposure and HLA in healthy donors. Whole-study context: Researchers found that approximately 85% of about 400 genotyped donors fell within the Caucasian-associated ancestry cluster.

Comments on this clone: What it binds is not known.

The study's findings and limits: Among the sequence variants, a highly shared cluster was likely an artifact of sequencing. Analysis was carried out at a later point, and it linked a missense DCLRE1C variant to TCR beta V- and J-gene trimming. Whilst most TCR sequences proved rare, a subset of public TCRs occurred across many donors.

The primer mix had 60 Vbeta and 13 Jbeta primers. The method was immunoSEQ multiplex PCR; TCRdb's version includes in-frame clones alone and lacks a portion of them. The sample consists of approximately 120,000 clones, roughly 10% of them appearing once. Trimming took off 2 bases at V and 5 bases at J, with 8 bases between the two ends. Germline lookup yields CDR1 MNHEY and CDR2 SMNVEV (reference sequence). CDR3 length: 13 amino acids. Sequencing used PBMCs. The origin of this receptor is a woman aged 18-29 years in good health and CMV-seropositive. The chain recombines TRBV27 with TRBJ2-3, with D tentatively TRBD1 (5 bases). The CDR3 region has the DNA TGTGCCAGCAGTTTAGGCCAGGGAGATACGCAGTATTTT. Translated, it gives CASSLGQGDTQYF.